These 25 T cell receptor beta chains originate from one sample sequenced in a study of T cells after yellow fever vaccination. TCRdb ran MiXCR on the 5' RACE reads and lists one entry per CDR3 protein. The sample lists about 50,000 distinct CDR3 sequences, 7.4% occurring once. Sequencing was performed on CD8+ T cells sorted from PBMCs, taken roughly 15 days after the first yellow fever vaccination. The receptors derive from a man between 18 and 35 years old who received the YFV17D yellow fever vaccine.

This clonotype was recorded many times. The J gene is TRBJ2-6, the V gene TRBV5-1; D is unresolved. Germline CDR1 reads SGHRS; CDR2 reads YFSETQ. This CDR3 is built from 14 residues. Trimming took 3 bases from V and 0 from J, leaving 4 bases between them. CDR3: CASSSHSGANVLTF. The DNA for the CDR3 is TGCGCCAGCAGCTCGCACTCTGGGGCCAACGTCCTGACTTTC.

There are many counts of this clonotype. The chain combines TRBV4-2 with TRBJ2-1; D uncertain. Germline V CDR1 and CDR2: LGHNA, YNFKEQ. V gave up 0 bases and J gave up 5 bases, with 8 bases separating them. The CDR3 is 14 residues long. CDR3 coding DNA: TGTGCCAGCAGCCAAGATCTTGGAAACAATGAGCAGTTCTTC. Amino acid sequence: CASSQDLGNNEQFF.

This clonotype was counted a single time. A read error may explain this, as a much larger clone is one base away. The genes are TRBV11-2 and TRBJ2-5; possible D gene TRBD2, 6 bases. This CDR3 has 16 amino acids. Per the germline V gene, CDR1 is SGHAT and CDR2 is FQNNGV. CDR3 in DNA: TGTGCCAGCAGCTGGCGGGGTAGCCTGTACCAAGAGAACCAGTACTTC. Translated: CASSWRGSLYQENQYF. Full variable domain (outside the CDR3, taken from reference TRBV11-2 and TRBJ2-5): EAGVAQSPRYKIIEKRQSVAFWCNPISGHATLYWYQQILGQGPKLLIQFQNNGVVDDSQLPKDRFSAERLKGVDSTLKIQPAKLEDSAVYLCASSWRGSLYQENQYFGPGTRLLVL.

There are many counts of this clonotype. The rearrangement links TRBV5-1 to TRBJ2-3, with D unclear. V was shortened by 7 bases and J by 2 bases, with 14 bases between the two germline ends. The CDR3 covers 14 residues. The germline V gene encodes CDR1 SGHRS and CDR2 YFSETQ. The CDR3 DNA reads TGCGCCAGCTGGTCGGGCTTACTCACAGATACGCAGTATTTT. Amino acid sequence: CASWSGLLTDTQYF.

A few counts support this clonotype. The chain is built from TRBV5-1 and TRBJ1-1; the D gene is possibly TRBD1 (5 bases). This CDR3 has 14 residues. Looked up from germline, CDR1 is SGHRS and CDR2 is YFSETQ. The V gene lost 6 bases and the J gene lost 6 bases, with 18 bases spanning the gap. The CDR3 loop reads CASNLGPLSPEAFF. CDR3 nucleotide sequence: TGCGCCAGCAACCTGGGACCTTTGAGCCCTGAAGCTTTCTTT.

This clonotype was observed a handful of times. The chain combines TRBV20-1 with TRBJ1-6; D remains ambiguous. Trimming removed 0 bases from V and 0 bases from J, with 6 bases in between. The CDR3 length is 15 residues. Germline values: CDR1 DFQATT, CDR2 SNEGSKA (reference sequence). As DNA, the CDR3 is TGCAGTGCTAGAGATCTCAGCTCCTATAATTCACCCCTCCACTTT. Translating gives CSARDLSSYNSPLHF.

This clonotype was seen at least ten times. V usage is TRBV29-1 and J usage is TRBJ2-7; D is possibly TRBD2 (5 bases). CDR1 and CDR2 (germline): SQVTM, ANQGSEA. Trimming shortened V by 2 bases and J by 3 bases, and 8 bases separated the two germline ends. The CDR3 spans 12 residues. The CDR3 coding sequence is TGCAGCGTTGAAACTGGAGGCTACGAGCAGTACTTC. Residues: CSVETGGYEQYF.

This clonotype is categorized as hyperexpanded. The chain employs TRBV7-9 and TRBJ2-1; possible D gene TRBD1, 5 bases. The V gene lost 5 bases and the J gene lost 9 bases, with 17 bases spanning the gap. From germline, CDR1 is SEHNR and CDR2 FQNEAQ (reference sequence). CDR3 length: 14 residues. For the CDR3, the DNA is TGTGCCAGCAGCCCAAGGGCAGGGAAGGGTGAGCAGTTCTTC. Protein sequence: CASSPRAGKGEQFF.

V gene TRBV7-9 combines with J gene TRBJ1-1; tentatively, D is TRBD1 (6 bases). Trimming cost V 4 bases and J 4 bases, with 16 bases left between them. The CDR3 spans 15 residues. The germline V gene has CDR1 SEHNR and CDR2 FQNEAQ (reference sequence). CDR3 coding DNA: TGTGCCAGCAGCTCCCACAGGGATGTTAGCACTGAAGCTTTCTTT. Translated: CASSSHRDVSTEAFF. Full variable domain (outside the CDR3, taken from reference TRBV7-9 and TRBJ1-1): DTGVSQNPRHKITKRGQNVTFRCDPISEHNRLYWYRQTLGQGPEFLTYFQNEAQLEKSRLLSDRFSAERPKGSFSTLEIQRTEQGDSAMYLCASSSHRDVSTEAFFGQGTRLTVV.

This clonotype appeared many times. The V call is TRBV12-3 or TRBV12-4, the J call TRBJ2-7; 7 bases line up with TRBD1. The V segment lost 5 bases and the J segment 2 bases; nucleotides outside the gene matches: 3. CDR3 length equals 13 residues. The CDR3 reads CASSAQGAYEQYF. CDR3 nucleotide sequence: TGTGCCAGCAGTGCTCAGGGGGCCTACGAGCAGTACTTC.

At least ten counts were recorded for this clonotype. The chain carries TRBV4-1 and TRBJ2-5; 9 bases are shared with TRBD2. V shed 0 bases, J shed 1 base, and the junction held 3 bases outside the gene matches. The CDR3 is 16 residues long. The germline gives CDR1 MGHRA, CDR2 YSYEKL. DNA for the CDR3: TGCGCCAGCAGCCAAGACCCAGCGGGGGGCCAAGAGACCCAGTACTTC. Translation: CASSQDPAGGQETQYF.

This clonotype was observed a handful of times. The chain couples TRBV19 to TRBJ1-5, with D unresolved. V was pared by 6 bases and J by 7 bases, with 10 bases between. The CDR3 covers 12 residues. From germline, CDR1 is LNHDA and CDR2 SQIVND (reference sequence). For the CDR3, the DNA is TGTGCCAGTAGGAGGTCGGGGCAGCCCCAGCATTTT. Protein product: CASRRSGQPQHF.

This clonotype was detected ten times or more. The chain recombines TRBV4-1 with TRBJ1-1; tentatively, D is TRBD1 (6 bases). Germline-derived CDR1 and CDR2 are MGHRA and YSYEKL. The CDR3 has 21 amino acids. Deletions cut 1 base from V and 3 bases from J, with 30 bases between. The CDR3 DNA follows: TGCGCCAGCAGCCAAGTCGGGGTCGAGGGGGGGACCTCGGGAGGCGACACTGAAGCTTTCTTT. Protein: CASSQVGVEGGTSGGDTEAFF.

This clonotype was picked up many times. This chain links TRBV27 with TRBJ1-1; D possibly corresponds to TRBD1 (5 bases). Germline V gene lookup returns CDR1 MNHEY and CDR2 SMNVEV (reference sequence). Trimming shortened V by 7 bases and J by 1 base, and 13 bases separated the two germline ends. The CDR3 extends over 14 amino acids. Here the CDR3 reads CASTQGLGNTEAFF. CDR3 DNA: TGTGCCAGCACTCAGGGTTTAGGGAACACTGAAGCTTTCTTT.

This clonotype was seen ten or more times. The V and J genes are TRBV7-9 and TRBJ2-5, with 8 bases aligning to TRBD2. CDR1 and CDR2 from the germline V gene are SEHNR and FQNEAQ (reference sequence). CDR3 size: 14 residues. The J segment lost 3 bases and the V segment lost 2 bases, leaving 2 bases of the junction unmatched. CDR3 amino acids: CASSLFSGKETQYF. The CDR3 DNA is TGTGCCAGCAGCTTATTTAGCGGGAAAGAGACCCAGTACTTC.

There are many counts of this clonotype. CDR3 DNA: TGTGCTAGTGGTTTGGTAAGGTTGAGTTACGAGCAGTACGTC. Translation gives CASGLVRLSYEQYV. The chain employs TRBV12-5 and TRBJ2-7; no clear D. The CDR3 covers 14 residues. Germline lookup yields CDR1 LGHNT and CDR2 FRNRAP. The V and J ends lost 0 bases and 4 bases respectively, with 10 bases between them.

Note on this clonotype: A much more abundant neighbour one base away suggests this may be a read error. The rearrangement joins TRBV5-1 to TRBJ1-1, with D perhaps matching TRBD1 (5 bases). Germline V gene lookup returns CDR1 SGHRS and CDR2 YFSETQ. The length of the CDR3 is 15 residues. The CDR3 is CSSSFSGTGNTEAFF. For the CDR3, the DNA is TGCTCCAGCAGCTTTTCCGGGACGGGGAACACTGAAGCTTTCTTT. Full variable domain (remainder filled in from reference TRBV5-1 and TRBJ1-1): KAGVTQTPRYLIKTRGQQVTLSCSPISGHRSVSWYQQTPGQGLQFLFEYFSETQRNKGNFPGRFSGRQFSNSRSEMNVSTLELGDSALYLCSSSFSGTGNTEAFFGQGTRLTVV.

This clonotype was recorded many times. The J gene is TRBJ2-5, the V gene TRBV7-2; no definite D call. Germline V gene data show CDR1 as SGHTA and CDR2 as FQGNSA. Trimming removed 1 base from V and 0 bases from J, with 12 bases in between. This CDR3 spans 16 amino acids. Here the CDR3 DNA reads TGTGCCAGCAGCTTAGGGACCGAAGAGTACCAAGAGACCCAGTACTTC. It is translated as CASSLGTEEYQETQYF. Complete variable domain (other parts from reference TRBV7-2 and TRBJ2-5): GAGVSQSPSNKVTEKGKDVELRCDPISGHTALYWYRQSLGQGLEFLIYFQGNSAPDKSGLPSDRFSAERTGGSVSTLTIQRTQQEDSAVYLCASSLGTEEYQETQYFGPGTRLLVL.

This clonotype was recorded at least ten times. The chain is built from TRBV28 and TRBJ1-2; D gene unclear. This CDR3 comprises 13 residues. Per the germline V gene, CDR1 is MDHEN and CDR2 is SYDVKM. The V and J ends lost 3 bases and 0 bases respectively, with 5 bases between them. The CDR3 DNA reads as TGTGCCAGCAGTTTTGGGGCTAACTATGGCTACACCTTC. Translated, it gives CASSFGANYGYTF.

The CDR3 DNA reads TGTGCCAGCAGCCCCGGGACAAACAATCAGCCCCAGCATTTT. Its protein is CASSPGTNNQPQHF. The gene calls are TRBV12-3 or TRBV12-4 and TRBJ1-5; D is perhaps TRBD1 (6 bases). Trimming took 6 bases from V and 3 from J, leaving 12 bases between them. The CDR3 is 14 amino acids.

For this clonotype: Given a much more abundant clone one base away, this may be a read error. V is TRBV12-3 or TRBV12-4 and J is TRBJ2-5, with 9 nucleotides matching TRBD1. CDR3 length: 16 amino acids. V gave up 4 bases and J gave up 1 base; unmatched junction bases: 7. The CDR3 nucleotides are TGTGCCAGCAGTTCTAGACAGGGGGTACTCCAAGAGACCCAGTACTTC. Amino acids: CASSSRQGVLQETQYF.

This clonotype was recorded many times. This chain connects TRBV5-1 to TRBJ2-7; 7 bases fit TRBD1. The J segment lost 1 base and the V segment lost 3 bases, leaving 13 bases of the junction unmatched. Germline V gene lookup returns CDR1 SGHRS and CDR2 YFSETQ. This CDR3 region has 17 residues. The CDR3 region has the DNA TGCGCCAGCAGCTGGAAGGGGGACAGATCTCTGTCCTACGAGCAGTACTTC. Translation gives CASSWKGDRSLSYEQYF.

This clonotype was recorded at least ten times. The rearrangement uses TRBV7-2 and TRBJ2-1, with unresolved D. V dropped 5 bases and J dropped 8 bases, with 10 bases sitting between them. The CDR3 totals 12 residues. In germline, CDR1 is SGHTA, CDR2 FQGNSA. The chain's CDR3 is CASSLNWYEQFF. The CDR3 DNA follows: TGTGCCAGCAGCCTCAACTGGTATGAGCAGTTCTTC.

To note about this clonotype: A much more abundant neighbour one base away suggests this may be a read error. The rearrangement links TRBV29-1 to TRBJ1-2; the match to TRBD1 covers 7 bases. CDR3 length: 13 residues. Germline V gene data show CDR1 as SQVTM and CDR2 as ANQGSEA. V gave up 7 bases and J gave up 8 bases; unmatched junction bases: 13. CDR3 in DNA: TGCAGCGCCCAGGACAGGACCCAATGGGGCTACACCTTC. This sequence encodes CSAQDRTQWGYTF.

The gene calls are TRBV5-4 and TRBJ2-7; D unclear. The V gene's germline CDR1 is SGHNT and CDR2 YYREEE (reference sequence). The V and J ends lost 2 bases and 7 bases respectively, with 13 bases between them. The CDR3 contains 13 residues. The CDR3 here is CASSFLRESEQYF. In DNA, the CDR3 is TGTGCCAGCAGCTTTTTGCGCGAATCAGAGCAGTACTTC. Supplemented by reference TRBV5-4 and TRBJ2-7, the full variable domain reads ETGVTQSPTHLIKTRGQQVTLRCSSQSGHNTVSWYQQALGQGPQFIFQYYREEENGRGNFPPRFSGLQFPNYSSELNVNALELDDSALYLCASSFLRESEQYFGPGTRLTVT.